This is a list of T cell receptor beta chains from one sample in a study of cytomegalovirus exposure and HLA in healthy donors. Measured with immunoSEQ multiplex PCR; TCRdb has only the in-frame clones, and not every one. The data show about 190,000 clones, approximately 84% seen once. Source material: PBMCs. These receptors were collected from a man in his fifties in good health and CMV-seronegative. CDR3s include the opening cysteine and the closing phenylalanine or tryptophan. A D gene is named only where the DNA matches it firmly. Some rows mark clone size as missing; the rest say once, few, many or name a class of expanded clone.

d_gene	v_gene	j_gene	abundance	CDR3aa	CDR3nt
TRBD1	TRBV5-4	TRBJ2-1	few	CASSLGTGPYNEQFF	TGTGCCAGCAGCCTTGGGACAGGTCCCTACAATGAGCAGTTCTTC
.	TRBV7-3	TRBJ2-5	.	CASSSQGGVETQYF	TGTGCCAGCAGCTCCCAGGGTGGAGTAGAGACCCAGTACTTC
TRBD2	TRBV19	TRBJ2-1	.	CASSPRLAGSEQFF	TGTGCCAGTAGCCCCCGACTAGCGGGTTCCGAGCAGTTCTTC
TRBD1	TRBV18	TRBJ2-5	.	CASSPKTGGEETQYF	TGTGCCAGCTCACCAAAGACAGGGGGAGAAGAGACCCAGTACTTC
.	TRBV11-2	TRBJ2-7	.	CASSLDLVSYEQYF	TGTGCCAGCAGCTTAGATCTTGTCTCCTACGAGCAGTACTTC
.	TRBV6-6	TRBJ1-6	.	CASRTESPLHF	TGTGCCAGCAGAACAGAGTCACCCCTCCACTTT
TRBD1	TRBV4-3	TRBJ1-1	few	CASSQDSRGPEAFF	TGCGCCAGCAGCCAAGATTCCAGGGGGCCAGAAGCTTTCTTT
TRBD1	TRBV4-2	TRBJ2-2	.	CASSHTPGQANTGELFF	TGTGCCAGCAGCCACACTCCGGGACAGGCGAACACCGGGGAGCTGTTTTTT
.	TRBV9	TRBJ2-2	.	CASSVSGGNTGELFF	TGTGCCAGCAGCGTATCAGGTGGAAACACCGGGGAGCTGTTTTTT
.	TRBV4-2	TRBJ1-3	.	CASSQSYRVLSGNTIYF	TGTGCCAGCAGCCAATCCTACAGGGTACTCTCTGGAAACACCATATATTTT
.	TRBV27	TRBJ1-2	.	CASSPRGGHGYTF	TGTGCCAGCAGTCCAAGGGGGGGGCATGGCTACACCTTC
.	TRBV6-5	TRBJ1-1	.	CASRFEGHTEAFF	TGTGCCAGCAGGTTCGAGGGTCACACTGAAGCTTTCTTT
.	TRBV6-4	TRBJ1-1	.	CASKPTQAGNTEAFF	TGTGCCAGCAAACCGACCCAGGCTGGGAACACTGAAGCTTTCTTT
TRBD1	TRBV5-6	TRBJ1-6	.	CASSPEGQGASYNSPLHF	TGTGCCAGCAGCCCTGAGGGACAGGGGGCCTCCTATAATTCACCCCTCCACTTT
TRBD1	TRBV6-5	TRBJ1-5	.	CASSSSTGNQPQHF	TGTGCCAGCAGTTCGTCGACAGGGAATCAGCCCCAGCATTTT
TRBD2	TRBV9	TRBJ2-1	.	CASSGSGGWEQFF	TGTGCCAGCAGCGGTAGCGGGGGATGGGAGCAGTTCTTC
TRBD2	TRBV5-4	TRBJ2-3	.	CASALAGGRHSTDTQYF	TGTGCCAGCGCCCTAGCGGGGGGACGACATAGCACAGATACGCAGTATTTT
TRBD1	TRBV27	TRBJ2-5	few	CASSVGTGRETQYF	TGTGCCAGCAGTGTCGGGACAGGCCGAGAGACCCAGTACTTC